The 15 T cell receptor beta chains below all came from one sample that was sequenced in a study of blood T cell repertoires in COVID-19. Measured with immunoSEQ multiplex PCR; TCRdb has only the in-frame clones, and not every one. The profile shows a few hundred thousand clones, approximately 86% of them singletons. The sample consisted of peripheral blood. Receptors originate from a young woman with acute or convalescent COVID-19.

This chain joins TRBV7-6 and TRBJ2-2; possibly TRBD1 for D (5 bases). Germline CDR1 SGHVS, CDR2 FNYEAQ. The CDR3 has 16 residues. The ends were cut back, 7 bases at V and 4 bases at J, with 19 bases in the middle. The CDR3 DNA reads TGTGCCAGCACCCTGGGTCAGGGAAAGGGCACCGGGGAGCTGTTTTTT. Translation: CASTLGQGKGTGELFF.

This clone appeared a single time. This chain connects TRBV11-2 to TRBJ2-1; 9 positions agree with TRBD2. The V and J ends lost 0 bases and 8 bases, in that order; junction bases with no gene match: 8. This CDR3 has 16 amino acids. Germline assignment: CDR1 SGHAT and CDR2 FQNNGV. The CDR3 bases are TGTGCCAGCAGCTTAGAGCGTACAGCGGGAGGCCATGAGCAGTTCTTC. Its protein is CASSLERTAGGHEQFF.

The chain has TRBV6-2 or TRBV6-3 and TRBJ2-1; 10 bases line up with TRBD2. The V gene end was trimmed by 4 bases and the J gene end by 8 bases; junction bases not matched to a gene: 11. This CDR3 is 16 amino acids long. The germline CDR1 and CDR2 sequences are MNHEY and SVGEGT. The CDR3 protein is CASSWGPGLALDEQFF. DNA for the CDR3: TGTGCCAGCAGTTGGGGACCGGGACTAGCGCTCGATGAGCAGTTCTTC.

This clone was counted once. The CDR3 coding sequence is TGTGCCAGCAGCCCCCGGGAGGGCCCGACAGATACGCAGTATTTT. Translated, it gives CASSPREGPTDTQYF. The V call is TRBV9, the J call TRBJ2-3, with 8 bases identical to TRBD2. CDR1 SGDLS and CDR2 YYNGEE come from the germline V gene. The CDR3 is 15 residues long. Germline trimming cut 4 bases from V and 3 bases from J; bases unmatched to any gene: 7.

The rearrangement joins TRBV29-1 to TRBJ2-3, with 7 positions matching TRBD2. Trimming cost V 1 base and J 0 bases; bases outside gene matches: 7. The germline CDR1 and CDR2 sequences are SQVTM and ANQGSEA. This CDR3 is 16 amino acids long. CDR3 sequence (DNA): TGCAGCGTTGAAGTTGTGTCGGGGGGAAGCACAGATACGCAGTATTTT. As protein: CSVEVVSGGSTDTQYF.

This chain links TRBV6-5 with TRBJ1-1, with a possible D match to TRBD1 (5 bases). Looked up from germline, CDR1 is MNHEY and CDR2 is SVGAGI. Trimming took off 4 bases at V and 1 base at J, with 16 bases between the two ends. The CDR3 loop spans 16 amino acids. The CDR3 loop is CASSSESGASNTEAFF. DNA for the CDR3: TGTGCCAGCAGTTCCGAAAGTGGGGCCTCGAACACTGAAGCTTTCTTT.

J is TRBJ2-7 and V is TRBV7-9; possible D gene TRBD2, 6 bases. V gave up 4 bases and J gave up 0 bases, with 19 bases separating them. CDR1 and CDR2 (germline): SEHNR, FQNEAQ (reference sequence). This CDR3 spans 17 amino acids. The chain's CDR3 is CASSSRLGGWSSYEQYF. CDR3 coding DNA: TGTGCCAGCAGCTCTCGGCTCGGGGGTTGGAGCTCCTACGAGCAGTACTTC.

This clone was observed a few times. This chain links TRBV29-1 with TRBJ2-7, with 10 bases matching TRBD1. The germline V gene has CDR1 SQVTM and CDR2 ANQGSEA. CDR3 length equals 15 residues. Trimming at V came to 0 bases and at J to 5 bases, leaving 7 bases not matched to a gene. CDR3 DNA: TGCAGCGTTGAAGAAAATAGGGACAGGGGTAACGAGCAGTACTTC. This encodes CSVEENRDRGNEQYF.

V is TRBV24-1 and J is TRBJ2-1, with D perhaps TRBD2 (6 bases). Germline V lookup: CDR1 KGHDR, CDR2 SFDVKD. V was shortened by 5 bases and J by 0 bases, with 10 bases between the two germline ends. The CDR3 consists of 15 residues. The CDR3 sequence: CATSAAGSSYNEQFF. The CDR3 DNA sequence: TGTGCCACCAGTGCGGCGGGGAGCTCCTACAATGAGCAGTTCTTC.

This sequence joins TRBV10-2 and TRBJ2-1; 12 bases agree with TRBD2. Trimming removed 9 bases from V and 10 bases from J; junction bases left unmatched: 4. Germline lookup yields CDR1 WSHSY and CDR2 SAAADI. This CDR3 is 12 amino acids long. This chain's CDR3 is CASLGLAGEQFF. As DNA, the CDR3 is TGCGCCAGTCTCGGACTAGCGGGAGAGCAGTTCTTC.

The V gene is TRBV6-4, the J gene TRBJ2-1, with TRBD2 matching over 14 bases. Trimming took 2 bases from V and 10 from J; bases not matched to a gene: 4. The germline CDR1 and CDR2 sequences are MRHNA and SNTAGT. The CDR3 is 15 amino acids. The CDR3 loop is CASSDGTSGSEEQFF. The CDR3 nucleotides are TGTGCCAGCAGTGACGGGACTAGCGGGAGTGAGGAGCAGTTCTTC.

The genes are TRBV12-3 or TRBV12-4 and TRBJ2-7; 8 nucleotides line up with TRBD1. V lost 6 bases to trimming and J lost 13 bases; unmatched junction nucleotides: 14. CDR3 length: 13 residues. CDR3: CASRRGQGLKSYF. CDR3 coding DNA: TGTGCCAGCAGACGAGGACAGGGACTCAAATCCTACTTC.

This clone was recorded many times. The V and J genes are TRBV29-1 and TRBJ2-3, with D possibly matching TRBD1 (7 bases). The CDR3 contains 14 residues. The V end lost 3 bases, the J end lost 5 bases, and 15 bases lay between the germline ends. The germline V gene has CDR1 SQVTM and CDR2 ANQGSEA. The CDR3 here is CSVDQGGALDTQYF. CDR3 nucleotides: TGCAGCGTTGATCAGGGGGGAGCTTTAGATACGCAGTATTTT.

The V call is TRBV6-5, the J call TRBJ2-1; D remains ambiguous. There are 13 residues in the CDR3. Germline V gene data show CDR1 as MNHEY and CDR2 as SVGAGI. V gave up 3 bases and J gave up 5 bases, with 8 bases separating them. In nucleotides, the CDR3 is TGTGCCAGCAGTTATTCGGTGAACAATGAGCAGTTCTTC. Translating gives CASSYSVNNEQFF.

V is TRBV6-5 and J is TRBJ2-7; TRBD2 matches 10 bases. CDR3 length: 16 residues. The ends lost 2 bases at V and 3 bases at J; junction bases unmatched: 7. Germline loops: CDR1 MNHEY, CDR2 SVGAGI. The CDR3 sequence: CASSYTRASGSYEQYF. CDR3 nucleotides: TGTGCCAGCAGTTACACCCGGGCTAGCGGGAGCTACGAGCAGTACTTC.